The 9 T cell receptor beta chains listed next were all sequenced from one sample in a study of patients and donors after allogeneic stem cell transplantation. TCRdb re-analysed the RT-PCR reads in MiXCR, keeping a single row per CDR3 protein. The profile shows about 960,000 distinct CDR3 sequences, over 15% of them singletons. What was sequenced was blood, either unsorted or a sorted T cell fraction (not recorded which). The receptors shown here come from a human donor who was either an allogeneic HSCT recipient or a stem cell or donor lymphocyte infusion donor (not recorded which). It is not recorded whose cells these are; they may come from a transplant donor.

In its sample, this clonotype was seen a few times. The CDR3 coding sequence is TGTGCCAGCAGTTACTACCGACTAGCGGGATCTCGAGAGACCCAGTACTTC. This gives the protein CASSYYRLAGSRETQYF. V gene TRBV6-5 combines with J gene TRBJ2-5; 11 positions agree with TRBD2. Germline V gene lookup returns CDR1 MNHEY and CDR2 SVGAGI. Losses at the gene ends were 1 base for V and 4 bases for J; bases not matched to a gene: 8. CDR3 size: 17 residues.

This clonotype was picked up many times. The rearrangement uses TRBV27 and TRBJ2-1; 9 positions agree with TRBD2. V was clipped by 6 bases and J by 2 bases; unmatched bases: 2. Germline assignment: CDR1 MNHEY and CDR2 SMNVEV (reference sequence). The CDR3 contains 14 residues. DNA of the CDR3: TGTGCCAGCAGCACTAGCGGGCCCTACAATGAGCAGTTCTTC. Translated: CASSTSGPYNEQFF.

Only a few counts were recorded for this clonotype. The CDR3 region is CASSQGPQSFANTGELFF. CDR3 DNA: TGCGCCAGCAGCCAAGGACCTCAATCCTTTGCGAACACCGGGGAGCTGTTTTTT. The rearrangement uses TRBV4-1 and TRBJ2-2; D is unresolved. The CDR3 runs 18 residues. Germline V gene sequence: CDR1 MGHRA, CDR2 YSYEKL. Trimming stripped 1 base from V and 0 bases from J, with 15 bases between.

This clonotype has a count of ten or more. The chain is built from TRBV6-5 and TRBJ2-7; D is undetermined. Trimming cost V 4 bases and J 2 bases, with 6 bases left between them. Germline-derived CDR1 and CDR2 are MNHEY and SVGAGI. There are 12 residues in the CDR3. Here the CDR3 reads CASSSPPYEQYF. CDR3 nucleotide sequence: TGTGCCAGCAGTTCCCCGCCCTACGAGCAGTACTTC.

V and J are TRBV27 and TRBJ2-3, with 7 bases fitting TRBD2. Germline assignment: CDR1 MNHEY and CDR2 SMNVEV (reference sequence). The CDR3 is made up of 17 amino acids. The ends lost 2 bases at V and 4 bases at J; junction bases unmatched: 12. In nucleotides, the CDR3 is TGTGCCAGCAGTTTAGCGGGAGAATCCCCCGCGTCAGATACGCAGTATTTT. It translates to CASSLAGESPASDTQYF.

In its sample, this clonotype was seen a few times. The V and J genes are TRBV12-3 or TRBV12-4 and TRBJ2-6; maybe TRBD2 (6 bases). The CDR3 length is 15 residues. Deletions cut 8 bases from V and 0 bases from J, with 11 bases between. The CDR3 loop reads CASLDGSSGANVLTF. The CDR3 DNA follows: TGTGCCAGCTTGGACGGGAGCTCTGGGGCCAACGTCCTGACTTTC.

This clonotype was detected ten times or more. The chain uses TRBV12-3 or TRBV12-4 and TRBJ2-1; 8 bases are shared with TRBD2. Trimming at V came to 1 base and at J to 4 bases, leaving 6 bases not matched to a gene. CDR3 length: 16 amino acids. CDR3 in DNA: TGTGCCAGCAGTTTAGTCCGAGCGGGAGCGTACAATGAGCAGTTCTTC. Amino acid sequence: CASSLVRAGAYNEQFF.

The rearrangement joins TRBV12-3 or TRBV12-4 to TRBJ1-2; 7 nucleotides agree with TRBD1. The length of the CDR3 is 14 residues. The V gene end was trimmed by 6 bases and the J gene end by 8 bases; junction bases not matched to a gene: 12. The CDR3 coding sequence is TGTGCCAGCAGCTCTGATGACAGGGAAAGGGGCTACACCTTC. Its translation: CASSSDDRERGYTF.

In its sample, this clonotype was seen many times. The chain joins TRBV3-1 to TRBJ2-2, with D tentatively TRBD1 (5 bases). The CDR3 runs to 12 residues. The ends were cut back, 7 bases at V and 3 bases at J, with 6 bases in the middle. From germline, CDR1 is LGHDT and CDR2 YNNKEL (reference sequence). The CDR3 loop is CASTRDTGELFF. CDR3 DNA sequence: TGTGCCAGCACCAGGGACACCGGGGAGCTGTTTTTT.